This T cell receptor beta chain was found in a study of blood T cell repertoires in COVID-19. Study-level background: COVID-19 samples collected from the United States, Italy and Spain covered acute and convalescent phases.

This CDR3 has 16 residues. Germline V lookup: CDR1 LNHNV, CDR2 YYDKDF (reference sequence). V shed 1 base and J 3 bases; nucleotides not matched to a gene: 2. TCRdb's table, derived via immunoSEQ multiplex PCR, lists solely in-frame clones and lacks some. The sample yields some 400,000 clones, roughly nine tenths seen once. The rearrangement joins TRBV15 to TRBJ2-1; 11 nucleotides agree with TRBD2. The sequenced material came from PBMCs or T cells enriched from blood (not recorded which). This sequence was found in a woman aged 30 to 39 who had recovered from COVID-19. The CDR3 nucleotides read TGTGCCACCAGCAGAGCTGGACTAGCGGGCTACAATGAGCAGTTCTTC. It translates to CATSRAGLAGYNEQFF.